This TCR beta chain was recorded in a study of graft-versus-host responses after intestinal transplantation. Study-wide context: Every one of the recipients received anti-thymocyte globulin induction and afterwards took tacrolimus and steroids for approximately 3 years.

Remarks on this clone: No antigen is known for it.

This CDR3 is 14 amino acids long. Looked up from germline, CDR1 is SEHNR and CDR2 is FQNEAQ (reference sequence). V was pared by 3 bases and J by 9 bases, with 12 bases between. Generated by immunoSEQ multiplex PCR, the TCRdb table keeps only in-frame clones and is missing some. The table includes about 43,000 clones, approximately 94% detected once. Notes on the study in general: Clonal ratios of graft-versus-host to host-versus-graft in allografts were high for patients exhibiting graft-donor T cell macrochimerism. There were GvH clones found in recipient marrow, and some of them appeared first in ileum or blood.

The TCR comes from a human patient who received an intestinal transplant, so some T cells may come from the graft donor. The rearrangement uses TRBV7-9 and TRBJ1-6; D is unclear. Here the sequenced sample was PBMCs, taken approximately 360 days after intestinal transplant. The CDR3 loop is CASSLREDGSPLHF. The DNA for the CDR3 is TGTGCCAGCAGCTTGAGGGAGGACGGTTCACCCCTCCACTTT.